The clone carrying this TCR beta chain has just a few counts. At one end the junction does not follow the germline gene, possibly because of a read error. Other DNA sequences in this specimen translate into the identical CDR3. PCR was performed using 60 Vbeta and 13 Jbeta primers. The repertoire was sequenced with immunoSEQ multiplex PCR; TCRdb's copy has only in-frame clones and lacks some. The data contain about 130,000 clones, about 10% of them singletons. These data come from a study of cytomegalovirus exposure and HLA in healthy donors. Per the germline V gene, CDR1 is SNHLY and CDR2 is FYNNEI. The CDR3 totals 12 residues.

This receptor was identified in a woman under 30 in good health and CMV-seropositive. The chain employs TRBV2 and TRBJ1-2, with D hard to call. The material sequenced was PBMCs. CDR3 nucleotides: TGTGCAAGCAAAGGAGGGATCTATGGCTACACCTTC. Protein sequence: CASKGGIYGYTF.